One sample yielded the 20 T cell receptor beta chains listed below, sequenced in a study of blood T cell repertoires in COVID-19. The data were produced by immunoSEQ multiplex PCR, yet TCRdb's version contains in-frame clones alone and is incomplete. The profile covers a few hundred thousand clones, with around 86% appearing a single time and over 4.5% taken by the ten largest. The sample comprised PBMCs or T cells enriched from blood (not recorded which). The receptors were sampled from a woman between 50 and 59 years old who had recovered from COVID-19.

Notes on this clone: The sample holds other DNA sequences that translate to the same CDR3. CDR3 coding DNA: TGTGCCAGCAGCTTATTAGCGGGAGGATACAATGAGCAGTTCTTC. Amino acid sequence: CASSLLAGGYNEQFF. This chain joins TRBV7-3 and TRBJ2-1, with 10 bases fitting TRBD2. Germline CDR1 SGHTA, CDR2 FQGTGA. This CDR3 comprises 15 residues. Unmatched junction bases numbered 2, after V lost 2 bases and J lost 4 bases.

V and J are TRBV27 and TRBJ2-7; maybe TRBD2 (6 bases). The V and J ends lost 7 bases and 7 bases respectively, with 20 bases between them. The germline V gene has CDR1 MNHEY and CDR2 SMNVEV (reference sequence). The CDR3 sequence is 14 residues long. The CDR3 DNA reads as TGTGCCAGCATCGGGACCCCCGAAGGAGGGGAGCAGTACTTC. Protein sequence: CASIGTPEGGEQYF.

The chain joins TRBV10-3 to TRBJ2-7; D remains ambiguous. Germline CDR1 ENHRY, CDR2 SYGVKD. Trimming cost V 3 bases and J 3 bases, with 12 bases left between them. The CDR3 runs to 14 residues. The CDR3 nucleotides are TGTGCCATCAGTGAACGTGGCGGATTCTACGAGCAGTACTTC. Protein sequence: CAISERGGFYEQYF.

The chain has TRBV7-2 and TRBJ1-1; 8 bases map to TRBD1. Germline lookup yields CDR1 SGHTA and CDR2 FQGNSA. V shed 1 base, J shed 0 bases, and the junction held 10 bases outside the gene matches. This CDR3 is built from 18 residues. The chain's CDR3 is CASSLGARRTGMNTEAFF. Here the CDR3 DNA reads TGTGCCAGCAGCTTAGGGGCGAGGAGGACAGGGATGAACACTGAAGCTTTCTTT.

The V gene is TRBV6-5, the J gene TRBJ1-1, with D possibly TRBD1 on 6 matching bases. Germline-derived CDR1 and CDR2 are MNHEY and SVGAGI. Trimming removed 4 bases from V and 1 base from J, with 13 bases in between. The CDR3 loop spans 15 amino acids. CDR3: CASSSAGGRNTEAFF. The CDR3 bases are TGTGCCAGCAGTTCCGCCGGGGGGCGGAACACTGAAGCTTTCTTT.

Note on this clone: Within the sample, other DNA sequences also encode this same CDR3. The rearrangement links TRBV12-3 or TRBV12-4 to TRBJ2-7, with a tentative D call TRBD1 (6 bases). This CDR3 comprises 13 residues. Between the trimmed V and J ends, which lost 9 bases and 3 bases, there was a span of 15 bases. The CDR3 DNA sequence: TGTGCCAGTCGACGACAGGCTTACTACGAGCAGTACTTC. This encodes CASRRQAYYEQYF.

The chain couples TRBV29-1 to TRBJ1-2; maybe TRBD1 (5 bases). V was trimmed by 0 bases and J by 4 bases, leaving 15 bases between them. CDR1 and CDR2 (germline): SQVTM, ANQGSEA. This CDR3 has 15 amino acids. The chain's CDR3 is CSVEDRGVFGYGYTF. Here the CDR3 DNA reads TGCAGCGTTGAAGATCGGGGGGTATTTGGCTATGGCTACACCTTC.

This clone was counted only a few times. The chain couples TRBV19 to TRBJ2-1; TRBD2 matches at 7 bases. This CDR3 spans 16 amino acids. With 5 bases clipped from V and 4 bases from J, the junction kept 11 bases outside the gene matches. The germline V gene has CDR1 LNHDA and CDR2 SQIVND (reference sequence). In DNA, the CDR3 is TGTGCCAGTAGTGGCGGGAGTTTAGGTTGGTACAATGAGCAGTTCTTC. Its translation: CASSGGSLGWYNEQFF.

The V gene is TRBV5-1, the J gene TRBJ1-2; 7 positions match TRBD1. Trimming at V came to 0 bases and at J to 5 bases, leaving 4 bases not matched to a gene. CDR1 SGHRS and CDR2 YFSETQ come from the germline V gene. The length of the CDR3 is 14 residues. In DNA, the CDR3 is TGCGCCAGCAGCTTGGGACAGGGTATATATGGCTACACCTTC. Encoded protein: CASSLGQGIYGYTF.

This chain connects TRBV19 to TRBJ1-6, with TRBD1 matching 7 bases. V was pared by 5 bases and J by 8 bases, with 9 bases of the junction left unmatched. Germline assignment: CDR1 LNHDA and CDR2 SQIVND (reference sequence). The CDR3 is 15 residues long. The CDR3 region has the DNA TGTGCCAGTAGTGGACAGGTGGCGGCCTATTCACCCCTCCACTTT. This sequence encodes CASSGQVAAYSPLHF.

The chain employs TRBV19 and TRBJ1-2; 8 bases line up with TRBD1. The CDR3 is 14 amino acids. The germline gives CDR1 LNHDA, CDR2 SQIVND (reference sequence). With 0 bases clipped from V and 7 bases from J, the junction kept 4 bases outside the gene matches. CDR3 sequence reads: CASSIDRGRGGYTF. The CDR3, as DNA: TGTGCCAGTAGTATAGACAGGGGGCGCGGTGGCTACACCTTC.

This clone came up once. The CDR3 DNA reads as TGTGCCAGCAGCGCCCAAACAGGGGGTATCACTGAAGCTTTCTTT. Its translation: CASSAQTGGITEAFF. The genes are TRBV9 and TRBJ1-1; 8 positions agree with TRBD1. Germline trimming cut 3 bases from V and 4 bases from J; bases unmatched to any gene: 8. The CDR3 totals 15 residues. The germline V gene has CDR1 SGDLS and CDR2 YYNGEE.

This chain joins TRBV5-1 and TRBJ1-1; D uncertain. This CDR3 region has 12 residues. V was cut by 0 bases and J by 8 bases, with 8 bases left in between. In germline, CDR1 is SGHRS, CDR2 YFSETQ. The CDR3 sequence: CASSLGDSEAFF. The CDR3 DNA reads TGCGCCAGCAGCTTGGGCGACTCAGAAGCTTTCTTT.

This clone was seen a few times. V is TRBV6-5 and J is TRBJ1-1, with 8 nucleotides matching TRBD1. CDR1 is MNHEY, CDR2 SVGAGI, per germline. The CDR3 has 12 residues. Trimming took 10 bases from V and 11 from J; bases not matched to a gene: 12. The CDR3 DNA reads TGTGCCACCCACAGGGGGTGGATTCCGGCTTTCTTT. Protein product: CATHRGWIPAFF.

This rearrangement joins TRBV7-3 to TRBJ2-5, with TRBD1 as a possible D gene (6 bases). V lost 4 bases and J 4 bases, leaving 10 bases between the germline ends. CDR1 is SGHTA and CDR2 is FQGTGA in the germline V gene. CDR3 length equals 13 residues. CDR3 nucleotide sequence: TGTGCCAGCAGCTCAGGACAGACAGAGACCCAGTACTTC. This encodes CASSSGQTETQYF.

The count of this clone is one. The chain recombines TRBV6-5 with TRBJ1-6; 12 bases fit TRBD1. Germline trimming cut 10 bases from V and 8 bases from J; bases unmatched to any gene: 9. Germline assignment: CDR1 MNHEY and CDR2 SVGAGI. This CDR3 region has 15 residues. The CDR3 protein is CATRDRGLLDSPLHF. CDR3 coding DNA: TGTGCCACAAGGGACAGGGGGCTTTTGGATTCACCCCTCCACTTT.

Details on this clone: This may stem from a read error, because a much larger clone lies one nucleotide away. The V and J genes are TRBV5-4 and TRBJ2-5; 9 nucleotides line up with TRBD2. This CDR3 spans 15 amino acids. The germline V gene encodes CDR1 SGHNT and CDR2 YYREEE (reference sequence). V lost 7 bases and J lost 4; bases outside the gene matches: 11. For the CDR3, the DNA is TGTGCCAGCCGACTAGCGGAAGGCGGGGGAGAGACCCAGTACTTC. Amino acids: CASRLAEGGGETQYF.

The V gene is TRBV7-2, the J gene TRBJ1-6; 9 bases agree with TRBD1. The germline V gene has CDR1 SGHTA and CDR2 FQGNSA. This CDR3 spans 15 amino acids. With V trimmed by 4 bases and J by 5 bases, 3 bases remained unmatched. In DNA form, the CDR3 reads TGTGCCAGCAGCTCACAGGGGGCGAATAATTCACCCCTCCACTTT. Translated, it gives CASSSQGANNSPLHF.

The chain links TRBV6-2 or TRBV6-3 to TRBJ1-1; D not resolved. V was clipped by 2 bases and J by 1 base, with 8 bases between them. The CDR3 has 14 residues. In germline, CDR1 is MNHEY, CDR2 SVGEGT. CDR3 protein: CASSYHGGNTEAFF. CDR3 coding DNA: TGTGCCAGCAGTTACCATGGAGGGAACACTGAAGCTTTCTTT.

This chain connects TRBV27 to TRBJ1-2; TRBD1 matches 8 bases. The germline CDR1 and CDR2 sequences are MNHEY and SMNVEV (reference sequence). The CDR3 has 12 amino acids. Germline trimming cut 10 bases from V and 8 bases from J; bases unmatched to any gene: 9. The CDR3 nucleotides are TGTGCCACCAATACCGGACAGGGCGGCTACACCTTC. Translating it yields CATNTGQGGYTF.